This passage covers 21 T cell receptor beta chains from one sample sequenced in a study of OX40 agonist ivuxolimab in advanced cancers. The repertoire was sequenced with immunoSEQ multiplex PCR; TCRdb's copy has only in-frame clones and lacks some. The repertoire includes approximately 60,000 clones, 85% to 90% of them detected once, and about 13% sits in the top ten. The sample in question was CD4+ or CD8+ T cells sorted from blood, obtained in a trial of the OX40 agonist ivuxolimab. These receptors came from an adult with an advanced solid tumor such as melanoma, head and neck, liver or kidney cancer.

V is TRBV7-8 and J is TRBJ2-3; D gene unclear. Trimming removed 4 bases at V and 4 bases at J, with 6 bases between. This CDR3 has 12 amino acids. Looked up from germline, CDR1 is SGHVS and CDR2 is FQNEAQ. The CDR3, as DNA: TGTGCCAGCAGCTCCCAGGCAGATACGCAGTATTTT. This codes for CASSSQADTQYF.

DNA for the CDR3: TGTGCCAGCAGTTCCTTCACAGGGGCCAAAAACATTCAGTACTTC. Translating it yields CASSSFTGAKNIQYF. The chain joins TRBV27 to TRBJ2-4; TRBD1 might be the D (6 bases). The germline gives CDR1 MNHEY, CDR2 SMNVEV (reference sequence). There are 15 residues in the CDR3. The V and J ends lost 4 bases and 1 base respectively, with 11 bases between them.

CDR3 protein: CASSVGDTEAFF. Written as DNA, the CDR3 is TGTGCCAGCAGTGTGGGGGACACTGAAGCTTTCTTT. This chain links TRBV25-1 with TRBJ1-1, with a possible D match to TRBD1 (5 bases). The CDR3 covers 12 residues. Trimming shortened V by 4 bases and J by 3 bases, and 6 bases separated the two germline ends. The germline CDR1 and CDR2 sequences are MGHDK and SYGVNS.

The chain has TRBV27 and TRBJ2-7; the match to TRBD1 covers 8 bases. Per the germline V gene, CDR1 is MNHEY and CDR2 is SMNVEV (reference sequence). This CDR3 region has 16 residues. V lost 5 bases and J lost 2; bases outside the gene matches: 11. CDR3 in amino acids: CASSSTGGTGTYEQYF. The CDR3 DNA sequence: TGTGCCAGCAGTAGCACCGGTGGGACAGGTACCTACGAGCAGTACTTC.

J is TRBJ2-5 and V is TRBV7-8, with D maybe TRBD1 (6 bases). V lost 8 bases and J 2 bases, leaving 9 bases between the germline ends. The CDR3 runs 12 residues. Germline assignment: CDR1 SGHVS and CDR2 FQNEAQ. CDR3 protein: CASQGWQETQYF. Written as DNA, the CDR3 is TGTGCCAGCCAGGGGTGGCAAGAGACCCAGTACTTC. The whole variable domain, filled in from reference TRBV7-8 and TRBJ2-5, reads GAGVSQSPRYKVAKRGQDVALRCDPISGHVSLFWYQQALGQGPEFLTYFQNEAQLDKSGLPSDRFFAERPEGSVSTLKIQRTQQEDSAVYLCASQGWQETQYFGPGTRLLVL.

The chain is built from TRBV7-3 and TRBJ2-5, with 7 bases aligning to TRBD2. CDR3 length equals 13 residues. Trimming cost V 5 bases and J 7 bases; bases outside gene matches: 7. Germline V gene sequence: CDR1 SGHTA, CDR2 FQGTGA. CDR3 residues: CASSMIGGGTQYF. CDR3 sequence (DNA): TGTGCCAGCAGCATGATTGGCGGGGGGACCCAGTACTTC.

DNA for the CDR3: TGCGCCAGCAGCCAAGGAGGAGAGACCTACGAGCAGTACTTC. It encodes CASSQGGETYEQYF. The J gene is TRBJ2-7, the V gene TRBV4-1; no clear D. V gave up 1 base and J gave up 2 bases, with 9 bases separating them. Germline CDR1 reads MGHRA; CDR2 reads YSYEKL. This CDR3 comprises 14 residues.

On this clone itself: Relative to the germline gene, one junction end is altered; a read error may explain this. This chain connects TRBV19 to TRBJ1-1; D ambiguous. Germline V gene data show CDR1 as LNHDA and CDR2 as SQIVND (reference sequence). CDR3 size: 15 residues. The CDR3 nucleotides read TGTGCCAGTAGTTTAGACTTAGGCGGGAACACTGAAGCTTTCTTT. It yields the protein CASSLDLGGNTEAFF.

The chain uses TRBV4-1 and TRBJ1-1; the match to TRBD1 covers 9 bases. From germline, CDR1 is MGHRA and CDR2 YSYEKL. This CDR3 has 16 amino acids. Unmatched junction bases numbered 5, after V lost 3 bases and J lost 0 bases. The CDR3 is CASSQGGTGMNTEAFF. The CDR3 DNA reads as TGCGCCAGCAGCCAGGGTGGGACAGGGATGAACACTGAAGCTTTCTTT.

This clone was detected a few times. The CDR3 here is CASSGGRAGEQYF. The CDR3 nucleotides are TGTGCCAGCTCAGGCGGGAGGGCCGGCGAGCAGTACTTC. The chain recombines TRBV7-9 with TRBJ2-7; 9 nucleotides align to TRBD2. After removal of 8 bases from V and 6 bases from J, the junction contained 8 bases not matched to a gene. Germline CDR1 reads SEHNR; CDR2 reads FQNEAQ (reference sequence). This CDR3 has 13 residues.

This clone was seen a single time. The rearrangement uses TRBV28 and TRBJ2-1; 10 bases fit TRBD2. Unmatched junction bases numbered 10, after V lost 7 bases and J lost 7 bases. This CDR3 comprises 15 residues. The V gene's germline CDR1 is MDHEN and CDR2 SYDVKM. The CDR3 spells CASTYLAGVMNEQFF. CDR3 DNA: TGTGCCAGCACCTACCTAGCGGGAGTAATGAATGAGCAGTTCTTC.

The CDR3 DNA is TGTGCCAGCAGTTCCCCCTCGACGACTGGAGGGACTGAAGCTTTCTTT. Its translation is CASSSPSTTGGTEAFF. The rearrangement links TRBV28 to TRBJ1-1; D uncertain. Germline CDR1 MDHEN, CDR2 SYDVKM. The CDR3 is made up of 16 amino acids. The germline V and J ends were trimmed by 4 bases and 5 bases, with 20 bases remaining between them.

CDR3 DNA: TGTGCCAGCAGCTTATTGAGCACAGATACGCAGTATTTT. Translation: CASSLLSTDTQYF. The rearrangement uses TRBV7-6 and TRBJ2-3, with unresolved D. V lost 2 bases, J lost 0 bases, and 3 bases lay in between. This CDR3 region has 13 residues. Germline CDR1 SGHVS, CDR2 FNYEAQ.

The table lists this clone with a few counts. J is TRBJ2-3 and V is TRBV7-8; 15 nucleotides align to TRBD2. V lost 5 bases to trimming and J lost 4 bases; unmatched junction nucleotides: 13. Germline V CDR1 and CDR2: SGHVS, FQNEAQ. The CDR3 totals 19 residues. Here the CDR3 reads CASSGRTSGRALWADTQYF. CDR3 nucleotides: TGTGCCAGCAGCGGGAGGACTAGCGGGAGGGCCTTATGGGCAGATACGCAGTATTTT. Complete variable domain (other parts from reference TRBV7-8 and TRBJ2-3): GAGVSQSPRYKVAKRGQDVALRCDPISGHVSLFWYQQALGQGPEFLTYFQNEAQLDKSGLPSDRFFAERPEGSVSTLKIQRTQQEDSAVYLCASSGRTSGRALWADTQYFGPGTRLTVL.

This chain joins TRBV27 and TRBJ2-7; the D gene is possibly TRBD2 (6 bases). Trimming stripped 6 bases from V and 0 bases from J, with 12 bases between. Looked up from germline, CDR1 is MNHEY and CDR2 is SMNVEV (reference sequence). The CDR3 contains 14 residues. The CDR3 nucleotides are TGTGCCAGCAGAACAGGCGGGGCCTCCTACGAGCAGTACTTC. Protein sequence: CASRTGGASYEQYF.

This clone appeared a single time. The CDR3 protein is CASSPRGTSILNEQFF. For the CDR3, the DNA is TGTGCCAGCAGCCCGAGAGGGACTAGCATTTTGAATGAGCAGTTCTTC. The chain recombines TRBV7-8 with TRBJ2-1; TRBD2 agrees at 9 bases. The V and J ends lost 5 bases and 7 bases, in that order; junction bases with no gene match: 12. This CDR3 spans 16 amino acids. The germline CDR1 and CDR2 sequences are SGHVS and FQNEAQ.

The chain links TRBV6-1 to TRBJ2-7; the match to TRBD1 covers 7 bases. This CDR3 comprises 12 residues. V gave up 5 bases and J gave up 7 bases; unmatched junction bases: 5. Germline CDR1 MNHNS, CDR2 SASEGT. The CDR3 bases are TGTGCCAGCAGTCGACCAGGGGGTGAGCAGTACTTC. It translates to CASSRPGGEQYF.

This clone was seen a single time. The J gene is TRBJ2-1, the V gene TRBV19; D call uncertain. Germline-derived CDR1 and CDR2 are LNHDA and SQIVND (reference sequence). V dropped 2 bases and J dropped 0 bases, with 8 bases sitting between them. CDR3 length equals 15 residues. CDR3 nucleotides: TGTGCCAGTAGTATATCGGTCGACTCCTACAATGAGCAGTTCTTC. This gives the protein CASSISVDSYNEQFF.

This clone was detected only once. V is TRBV4-1 and J is TRBJ1-4; D not resolved. V lost 0 bases, J lost 6 bases, and 14 bases lay in between. The CDR3 has 16 amino acids. The V gene's germline CDR1 is MGHRA and CDR2 YSYEKL. CDR3 nucleotides: TGCGCCAGCAGCCAAGAACTAGGGCGGAGGGATGAAAAACTGTTTTTT. This translates into CASSQELGRRDEKLFF.

V gene TRBV4-1 combines with J gene TRBJ1-2; TRBD1 is a possible D gene (6 bases). This CDR3 spans 15 amino acids. Trimming cost V 3 bases and J 4 bases, with 15 bases left between them. Germline CDR1 is MGHRA and CDR2 is YSYEKL. CDR3 coding DNA: TGCGCCAGCAGCCACAGTCCAGGGGCGACCTATGGCTACACCTTC. Encoded protein: CASSHSPGATYGYTF.

This clone was observed a few times. The chain employs TRBV15 and TRBJ1-4; D remains unclear. The CDR3 covers 12 residues. CDR1 and CDR2 (germline): LNHNV, YYDKDF (reference sequence). V shed 1 base and J shed 6 bases, with 3 bases lying between them. Here the CDR3 DNA reads TGTGCCACCAGCAGAGTCGATGAAAAACTGTTTTTT. It codes for CATSRVDEKLFF. Complete variable domain (other parts from reference TRBV15 and TRBJ1-4): DAMVIQNPRYQVTQFGKPVTLSCSQTLNHNVMYWYQQKSSQAPKLLFHYYDKDFNNEADTPDNFQSRRPNTSFCFLDIRSPGLGDTAMYLCATSRVDEKLFFGSGTQLSVL.